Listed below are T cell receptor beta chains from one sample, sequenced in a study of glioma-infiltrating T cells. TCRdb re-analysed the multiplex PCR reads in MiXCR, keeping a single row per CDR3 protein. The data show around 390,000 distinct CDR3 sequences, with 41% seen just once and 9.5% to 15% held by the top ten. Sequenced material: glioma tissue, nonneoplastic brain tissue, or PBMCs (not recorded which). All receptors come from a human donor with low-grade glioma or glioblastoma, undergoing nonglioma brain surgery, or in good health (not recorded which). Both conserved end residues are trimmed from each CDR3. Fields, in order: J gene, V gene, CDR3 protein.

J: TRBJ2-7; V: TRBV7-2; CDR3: ASSSRGNPSDEQY
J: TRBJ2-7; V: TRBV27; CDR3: ATSRRIAGDEQY
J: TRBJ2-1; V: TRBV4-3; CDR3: ASSPQVEAIYNEQF
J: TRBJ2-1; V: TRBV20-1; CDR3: SAPRREWGTEQF
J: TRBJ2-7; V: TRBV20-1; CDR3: SARGGLTRGEQY
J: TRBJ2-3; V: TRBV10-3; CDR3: GISEPLGGASTDTQY
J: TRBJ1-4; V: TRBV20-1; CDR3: SARDPSRGNFEKLF
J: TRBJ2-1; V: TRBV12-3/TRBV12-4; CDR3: ASSRNQNEQF
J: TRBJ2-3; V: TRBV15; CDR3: ATSPGPSNRGTGTDTQY
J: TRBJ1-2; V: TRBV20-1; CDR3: SARDAGIPSLLLYGYT
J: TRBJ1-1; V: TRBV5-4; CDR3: ASSPRPRPTEAF
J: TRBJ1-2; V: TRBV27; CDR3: ASSLGTGFGYT
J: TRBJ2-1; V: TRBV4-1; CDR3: ASSRSSGKGYNEQF
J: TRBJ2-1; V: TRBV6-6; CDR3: ASSYSRDRIYNEQF
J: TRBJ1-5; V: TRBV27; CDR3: ASSPRGDSLGQPQH
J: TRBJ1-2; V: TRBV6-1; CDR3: ASRRDRGSYGYT
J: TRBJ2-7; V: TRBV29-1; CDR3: SVVSWTREQY